This section outlines one T cell receptor beta chain sequence together with its context. As yet, its antigen is unknown. Germline loops: CDR1 DFQATT, CDR2 SNEGSKA (reference sequence). Trimming took off 5 bases at V and 0 bases at J, with 12 bases between the two ends. The CDR3 loop spans 14 amino acids. The data were taken from a study of T cell repertoires in cytomegalovirus infection. One entry per CDR3 protein, called by TCRdb with MiXCR from the reads. The repertoire includes about 830,000 distinct CDR3 sequences, around a third of them detected once, and 12% sits in the top ten. The chain couples TRBV20-1 to TRBJ2-3; D possibly matches TRBD1 or TRBD2 (5 bases each). This receptor was taken from a human donor in good health (CMV status not recorded). Some clones in this sample may be carry-over from other donors' samples. Source: cultured CD8+ T cells from PBMCs, taken from culture after CMV antigen stimulation. The CDR3 here is CSASGTLSTDTQYF. The CDR3 DNA follows: TGCAGTGCTTCTGGGACCCTTAGCACAGATACGCAGTATTTT.